The clone carrying this T cell receptor (beta chain) has at least ten counts. Antigen unknown. Synthesis of TCR cDNA relied on 5'RACE template switching, which attached a universal primer site and UMIs. MiXCR, applied by TCRdb to the 5' RACE reads, yields one record per CDR3 protein. Counted here are a few hundred thousand distinct CDR3 sequences, 3.5% to 4.5% occurring once; the ten biggest clones make up roughly a fifth. This sample was included in a study of T cells after yellow fever vaccination. CDR3 length: 15 residues. Germline V gives CDR1 MDHEN, CDR2 SYDVKM. The trim removed 5 bases at V and 6 bases at J, leaving 8 bases unmatched. Findings and limits, study-wide: Only a minor proportion of clonotypes was detected across both CD4 and CD8 compartments. Weaker, the secondary response peaked sooner, at day 5 versus 15. Re-detected after boosting: most primary clones, around 96% of CD4 and roughly 88% of CD8.

This chain connects TRBV28 to TRBJ2-3; 10 bases agree with TRBD1. The material was PBMCs, obtained 15 days after the yellow fever booster vaccination. This sequence originates from a man in his late teens or twenties who received the YFV17D yellow fever vaccine. CDR3: CASSQTGTGDDTQYF. Here the CDR3 DNA reads TGTGCCAGCAGTCAAACCGGGACAGGGGACGATACGCAGTATTTT. Full variable domain (outside the CDR3, taken from reference TRBV28 and TRBJ2-3): DVKVTQSSRYLVKRTGEKVFLECVQDMDHENMFWYRQDPGLGLRLIYFSYDVKMKEKGDIPEGYSVSREKKERFSLILESASTNQTSMYLCASSQTGTGDDTQYFGPGTRLTVL.